The rows below give T cell receptor beta chains drawn from one sample of a study of healthy donors' naive CD4 and CD8 T cells. MiXCR was run by TCRdb on the reads, yielding one entry per CDR3 protein. The table lists approximately 200,000 distinct CDR3 sequences, over 60% of them singletons. Material: naive CD4+ and CD8+ T cells sorted from blood, pooled from several donors. The receptors were sampled from a pool of human donors in good health; the sample pools cells from several healthy donors. The CDR3 runs from the conserved cysteine through the conserved F or W. The order of the fields is V gene, J gene, clone size, D gene, CDR3 protein, CDR3 DNA. A D gene is named only where the DNA matches it firmly. Clone size appears in some rows only: once, few, many, or a class for an expanded clone.

v_gene: TRBV30
j_gene: TRBJ2-4
abundance: NA
d_gene: TRBD2
CDR3aa: CAWSVLLRETQYF
CDR3nt: TGTGCCTGGAGTGTACTGCTGCGGGAGACTCAGTACTTC

v_gene: TRBV11-2
j_gene: TRBJ2-1
abundance: NA
d_gene: TRBD2
CDR3aa: CASSLRRDYPYNGQFF
CDR3nt: TGTGCCAGCAGCTTAAGACGGGACTACCCCTACAATGGGCAGTTCTTC

v_gene: TRBV11-2
j_gene: TRBJ2-3
abundance: NA
d_gene: TRBD1
CDR3aa: CASSPGTGLTDTQYF
CDR3nt: TGTGCCAGCAGCCCCGGGACAGGCTTGACAGATACGCAGTATTTT

v_gene: TRBV25-1
j_gene: TRBJ1-6
abundance: NA
d_gene: NA
CDR3aa: CASSAPRPGGLGSPLHF
CDR3nt: TGTGCCAGCAGTGCGCCCAGGCCTGGGGGGCTGGGGTCACCCCTCCACTTT

v_gene: TRBV6-1
j_gene: TRBJ2-7
abundance: NA
d_gene: TRBD1
CDR3aa: CASSSRQGAFYEQYF
CDR3nt: TGTGCCAGCAGCTCACGACAGGGGGCCTTCTACGAGCAGTACTTC

v_gene: TRBV29-1
j_gene: TRBJ2-1
abundance: NA
d_gene: TRBD2
CDR3aa: CSVVGTSGRYNNEQFF
CDR3nt: TGCAGCGTTGTTGGGACTAGCGGGAGGTATAACAATGAGCAGTTCTTC

v_gene: TRBV27
j_gene: TRBJ2-7
abundance: NA
d_gene: NA
CDR3aa: CASSLTQRRTGEQYF
CDR3nt: TGTGCCAGCAGTCTTACCCAGCGCAGAACGGGAGAGCAGTACTTC

v_gene: TRBV6-2/TRBV6-3
j_gene: TRBJ2-7
abundance: NA
d_gene: TRBD2
CDR3aa: CASRLAGAYEQYF
CDR3nt: TGTGCCAGCAGACTAGCGGGGGCCTACGAGCAGTACTTC

v_gene: TRBV27
j_gene: TRBJ1-2
abundance: few
d_gene: TRBD1
CDR3aa: CASSSSGTGTYTF
CDR3nt: TGTGCCAGCAGTTCCTCCGGGACAGGGACCTACACCTTC

v_gene: TRBV20-1
j_gene: TRBJ2-1
abundance: NA
d_gene: TRBD2
CDR3aa: CSAFSGTSGGNEQFF
CDR3nt: TGCAGTGCTTTCTCCGGGACTAGCGGGGGAAATGAGCAGTTCTTC

v_gene: TRBV6-5
j_gene: TRBJ1-5
abundance: NA
d_gene: NA
CDR3aa: CASRPLGGGAGNQPQHF
CDR3nt: TGTGCCAGCAGACCCCTCGGAGGAGGGGCTGGCAATCAGCCCCAGCATTTT

v_gene: TRBV4-3
j_gene: TRBJ2-7
abundance: NA
d_gene: TRBD1
CDR3aa: CASSQDYGTAGGYEQYF
CDR3nt: TGCGCCAGCAGCCAAGATTATGGCACGGCAGGGGGCTACGAGCAGTACTTC

v_gene: TRBV6-5
j_gene: TRBJ1-6
abundance: NA
d_gene: TRBD1
CDR3aa: CASSYGTENSPLHF
CDR3nt: TGTGCCAGCAGTTACGGGACAGAGAATTCACCCCTCCACTTT

v_gene: TRBV20-1
j_gene: TRBJ2-7
abundance: NA
d_gene: TRBD2
CDR3aa: CSASRLAGPSYEQYF
CDR3nt: TGCAGTGCTAGTAGGCTAGCGGGACCCTCCTACGAGCAGTACTTC

v_gene: TRBV28
j_gene: TRBJ2-7
abundance: NA
d_gene: TRBD2
CDR3aa: CASSLELREVDEQYF
CDR3nt: TGTGCCAGCAGTTTAGAGCTGCGGGAGGTGGACGAGCAGTACTTC

v_gene: TRBV5-1
j_gene: TRBJ1-1
abundance: NA
d_gene: NA
CDR3aa: CASSLGIQGRTEAFF
CDR3nt: TGCGCCAGCAGCTTGGGAATACAGGGTAGGACTGAAGCTTTCTTT

v_gene: TRBV29-1
j_gene: TRBJ2-7
abundance: NA
d_gene: NA
CDR3aa: CSVLRAYEQYF
CDR3nt: NA

v_gene: TRBV29-1
j_gene: TRBJ1-1
abundance: NA
d_gene: TRBD1
CDR3aa: CSVDLTGAAFF
CDR3nt: TGCAGCGTTGATCTAACAGGGGCCGCTTTCTTT

v_gene: TRBV29-1
j_gene: TRBJ1-1
abundance: NA
d_gene: NA
CDR3aa: CSGVARGSGTEAFF
CDR3nt: TGCAGCGGGGTCGCCAGGGGCTCTGGGACTGAAGCTTTCTTT

v_gene: TRBV29-1
j_gene: TRBJ1-1
abundance: once
d_gene: NA
CDR3aa: CSVEPGVNLGTEAFF
CDR3nt: TGCAGCGTTGAACCAGGAGTTAACTTGGGCACTGAAGCTTTCTTT

v_gene: TRBV19
j_gene: TRBJ2-5
abundance: NA
d_gene: NA
CDR3aa: CASSIIEGVETQYF
CDR3nt: TGTGCCAGTAGTATCATCGAGGGCGTGGAGACCCAGTACTTC

v_gene: TRBV29-1
j_gene: TRBJ1-1
abundance: NA
d_gene: NA
CDR3aa: CSVDSYQAFF
CDR3nt: TGCAGCGTTGACTCTTATCAAGCTTTCTTT

v_gene: TRBV6-2/TRBV6-3
j_gene: TRBJ2-4
abundance: NA
d_gene: TRBD1
CDR3aa: CASSYATGLKNIQYF
CDR3nt: TGTGCCAGCAGTTACGCGACAGGGTTGAAAAACATTCAGTACTTC

v_gene: TRBV6-5
j_gene: TRBJ1-1
abundance: NA
d_gene: NA
CDR3aa: CASRQGAAEAFF
CDR3nt: TGTGCCAGCAGACAGGGTGCGGCTGAAGCTTTCTTT

v_gene: TRBV29-1
j_gene: TRBJ1-1
abundance: NA
d_gene: NA
CDR3aa: CSAASQPASEAFF
CDR3nt: TGCAGCGCCGCCAGCCAGCCCGCCAGTGAAGCTTTCTTT

v_gene: TRBV19
j_gene: TRBJ1-2
abundance: NA
d_gene: NA
CDR3aa: CASSIDDGGGYTF
CDR3nt: TGTGCCAGTAGTATAGATGACGGCGGGGGCTACACCTTC

v_gene: TRBV6-5
j_gene: TRBJ1-1
abundance: NA
d_gene: NA
CDR3aa: CASRTTQGGTEAFF
CDR3nt: TGTGCCAGCAGGACTACACAGGGAGGTACTGAAGCTTTCTTT

v_gene: TRBV12-3/TRBV12-4
j_gene: TRBJ2-1
abundance: NA
d_gene: TRBD1
CDR3aa: CASSPAGTVYNEQFF
CDR3nt: TGTGCCAGCAGTCCGGCCGGGACAGTCTACAATGAGCAGTTCTTC

v_gene: TRBV27
j_gene: TRBJ2-5
abundance: few
d_gene: NA
CDR3aa: CASSFTSSPETQYF
CDR3nt: TGTGCCAGCAGTTTTACTAGCTCCCCAGAGACCCAGTACTTC

v_gene: TRBV6-2/TRBV6-3
j_gene: TRBJ2-7
abundance: NA
d_gene: NA
CDR3aa: CASSPEGVTSYEQYF
CDR3nt: TGTGCCAGCAGTCCAGAGGGGGTTACATCCTACGAGCAGTACTTC

v_gene: TRBV30
j_gene: TRBJ1-2
abundance: NA
d_gene: TRBD1
CDR3aa: CAWSVQGAGGYTF
CDR3nt: TGTGCCTGGAGTGTACAGGGGGCTGGCGGCTACACCTTC

v_gene: TRBV27
j_gene: TRBJ2-2
abundance: few
d_gene: NA
CDR3aa: CASSLSRAGGELFF
CDR3nt: TGTGCCAGCAGTTTATCCCGGGCAGGCGGGGAGCTGTTTTTT

v_gene: TRBV6-5
j_gene: TRBJ2-7
abundance: NA
d_gene: TRBD1
CDR3aa: CASSLGTGIYEQYF
CDR3nt: TGTGCCAGCAGCTTGGGGACAGGGATCTACGAGCAGTACTTC

v_gene: TRBV18
j_gene: TRBJ2-4
abundance: NA
d_gene: TRBD1
CDR3aa: CASSPLPGKRQGNIQYF
CDR3nt: TGTGCCAGCTCACCGTTACCCGGTAAAAGACAGGGTAACATTCAGTACTTC

v_gene: TRBV6-5
j_gene: TRBJ2-7
abundance: few
d_gene: NA
CDR3aa: CASSYSGTGPYEQYF
CDR3nt: TGTGCCAGCAGTTACTCTGGGACGGGTCCCTACGAGCAGTACTTC

v_gene: TRBV29-1
j_gene: TRBJ2-7
abundance: NA
d_gene: TRBD1
CDR3aa: CSVGDSYGQYF
CDR3nt: TGCAGCGTTGGGGACAGTTACGGGCAGTACTTC

v_gene: TRBV2
j_gene: TRBJ2-3
abundance: once
d_gene: NA
CDR3aa: CASSGVSSTDTQYF
CDR3nt: TGTGCCAGCAGTGGGGTCTCCTCCACAGATACGCAGTATTTT

v_gene: TRBV13
j_gene: TRBJ2-1
abundance: once
d_gene: TRBD2
CDR3aa: CASSLRAGAFYNEQFF
CDR3nt: TGTGCCAGCAGCCTACGAGCGGGAGCCTTCTACAATGAGCAGTTCTTC

v_gene: TRBV29-1
j_gene: TRBJ2-1
abundance: NA
d_gene: NA
CDR3aa: CSVEDRRGAYNEQFF
CDR3nt: TGCAGCGTTGAAGATAGGCGGGGAGCTTACAATGAGCAGTTCTTC

v_gene: TRBV13
j_gene: TRBJ1-5
abundance: NA
d_gene: NA
CDR3aa: CASSLGPPGGVQPQHF
CDR3nt: TGTGCCAGCAGCTTAGGCCCCCCCGGAGGCGTTCAGCCCCAGCATTTT

v_gene: TRBV6-5
j_gene: TRBJ1-1
abundance: few
d_gene: TRBD1
CDR3aa: CASSKLGQELTTEAFF
CDR3nt: TGTGCCAGCAGTAAACTGGGACAGGAGCTGACCACTGAAGCTTTCTTT

v_gene: TRBV19
j_gene: TRBJ2-4
abundance: NA
d_gene: TRBD2
CDR3aa: CASSPLGGDNIQYF
CDR3nt: TGTGCCAGTAGTCCCTTGGGAGGGGACAACATTCAGTACTTC

v_gene: TRBV2
j_gene: TRBJ1-2
abundance: few
d_gene: NA
CDR3aa: CASSAMVSNYGYTF
CDR3nt: TGTGCCAGCAGTGCTATGGTATCTAACTATGGCTACACCTTC

v_gene: TRBV7-8
j_gene: TRBJ1-2
abundance: NA
d_gene: NA
CDR3aa: CASSLLAGLYGYTF
CDR3nt: TGTGCCAGCAGCTTACTCGCAGGGCTCTATGGCTACACCTTC

v_gene: TRBV19
j_gene: TRBJ2-5
abundance: NA
d_gene: NA
CDR3aa: CASSSDQGETQYF
CDR3nt: TGTGCCAGTAGTTCGGACCAAGGGGAGACCCAGTACTTC

v_gene: TRBV27
j_gene: TRBJ1-5
abundance: NA
d_gene: NA
CDR3aa: CASSDTGLTSSNQPQHF
CDR3nt: TGTGCCAGCAGCGACACCGGCCTAACCTCGAGCAATCAGCCCCAGCATTTT

v_gene: TRBV6-5
j_gene: TRBJ2-7
abundance: NA
d_gene: NA
CDR3aa: CASSPDDYEQYF
CDR3nt: TGTGCCAGCAGCCCCGATGACTACGAGCAGTACTTC

v_gene: TRBV29-1
j_gene: TRBJ1-3
abundance: NA
d_gene: NA
CDR3aa: CSVTTGSSGNTIYF
CDR3nt: TGCAGCGTAACAACAGGAAGCTCTGGAAACACCATATATTTT